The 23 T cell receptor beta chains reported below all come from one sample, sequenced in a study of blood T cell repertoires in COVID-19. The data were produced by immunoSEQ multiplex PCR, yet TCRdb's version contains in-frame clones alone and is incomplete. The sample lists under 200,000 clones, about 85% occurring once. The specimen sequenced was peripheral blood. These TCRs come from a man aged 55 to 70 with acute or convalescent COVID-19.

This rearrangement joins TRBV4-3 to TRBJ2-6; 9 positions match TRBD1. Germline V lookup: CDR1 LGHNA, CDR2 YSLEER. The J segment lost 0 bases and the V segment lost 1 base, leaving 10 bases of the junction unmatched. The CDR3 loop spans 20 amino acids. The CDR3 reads CASSQGWTGDAGSGANVLTF. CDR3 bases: TGCGCCAGCAGCCAAGGATGGACAGGGGACGCCGGCTCTGGGGCCAACGTCCTGACTTTC.

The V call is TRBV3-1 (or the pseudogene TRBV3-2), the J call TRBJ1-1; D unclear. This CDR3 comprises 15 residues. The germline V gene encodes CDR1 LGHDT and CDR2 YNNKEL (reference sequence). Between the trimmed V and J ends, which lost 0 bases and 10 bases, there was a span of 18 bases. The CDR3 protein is CASSQDREGYSLAFF. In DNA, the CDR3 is TGTGCCAGCAGCCAAGATCGGGAAGGCTATTCCTTAGCTTTCTTT.

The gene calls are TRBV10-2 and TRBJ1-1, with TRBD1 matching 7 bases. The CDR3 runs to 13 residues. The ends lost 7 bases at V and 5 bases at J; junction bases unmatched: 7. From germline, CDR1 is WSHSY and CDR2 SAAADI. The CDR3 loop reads CASTDRLWTEAFF. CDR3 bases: TGCGCCAGCACGGACAGGCTCTGGACTGAAGCTTTCTTT.

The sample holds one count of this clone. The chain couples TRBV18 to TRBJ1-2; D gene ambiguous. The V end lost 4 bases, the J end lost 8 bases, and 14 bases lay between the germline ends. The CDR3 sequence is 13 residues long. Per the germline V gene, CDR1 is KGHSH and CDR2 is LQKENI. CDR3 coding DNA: TGTGCCAGCTCACTCACAGCCCCGGGAGGCTACACCTTC. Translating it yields CASSLTAPGGYTF. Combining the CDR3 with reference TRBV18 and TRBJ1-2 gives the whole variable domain NAGVMQNPRHLVRRRGQEARLRCSPMKGHSHVYWYRQLPEEGLKFMVYLQKENIIDESGMPKERFSAEFPKEGPSILRIQQVVRGDSAAYFCASSLTAPGGYTFGSGTRLTVV.

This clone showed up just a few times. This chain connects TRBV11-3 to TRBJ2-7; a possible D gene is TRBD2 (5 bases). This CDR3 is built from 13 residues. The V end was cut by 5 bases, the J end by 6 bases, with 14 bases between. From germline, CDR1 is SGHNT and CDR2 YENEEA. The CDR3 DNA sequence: TGTGCCAGCAGCCCCTCGGGATTGGGCGAGCAGTACTTC. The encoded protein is CASSPSGLGEQYF.

The CDR3 reads CASSPRDRSSYNEQFF. The DNA of the CDR3 is TGTGCCAGTAGTCCTCGGGACAGGAGCTCCTACAATGAGCAGTTCTTC. V is TRBV19 and J is TRBJ2-1; 8 bases are a match to TRBD1. Germline V gene data show CDR1 as LNHDA and CDR2 as SQIVND (reference sequence). The V segment lost 5 bases and the J segment 0 bases; nucleotides outside the gene matches: 6. The CDR3 sequence is 16 residues long. Looking up the rest from reference TRBV19 and TRBJ2-1 gives the full variable domain: DGGITQSPKYLFRKEGQNVTLSCEQNLNHDAMYWYRQDPGQGLRLIYYSQIVNDFQKGDIAEGYSVSREKKESFPLTVTSAQKNPTAFYLCASSPRDRSSYNEQFFGPGTRLTVL.

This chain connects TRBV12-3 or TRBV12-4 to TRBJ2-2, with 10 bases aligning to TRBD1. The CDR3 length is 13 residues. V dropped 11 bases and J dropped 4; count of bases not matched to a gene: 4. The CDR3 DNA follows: TGTGCCGGACGGACAGGGGGCACCGGGGAGCTGTTTTTT. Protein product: CAGRTGGTGELFF.

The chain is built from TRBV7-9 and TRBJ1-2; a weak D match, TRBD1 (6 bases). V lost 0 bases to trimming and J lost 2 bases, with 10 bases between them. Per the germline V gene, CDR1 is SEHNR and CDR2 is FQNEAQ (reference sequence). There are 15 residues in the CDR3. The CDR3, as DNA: TGTGCCAGCAGCTTAGCGGGGGGGCCGAACTATGGCTACACCTTC. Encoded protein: CASSLAGGPNYGYTF.

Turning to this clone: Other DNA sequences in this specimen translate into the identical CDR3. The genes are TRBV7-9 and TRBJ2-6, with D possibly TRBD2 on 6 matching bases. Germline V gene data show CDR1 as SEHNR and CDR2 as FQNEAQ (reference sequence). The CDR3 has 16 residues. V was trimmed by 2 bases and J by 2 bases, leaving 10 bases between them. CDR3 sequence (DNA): TGTGCCAGCAGCTTACAGGGAGGCGCTGGGGCCAACGTCCTGACTTTC. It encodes CASSLQGGAGANVLTF.

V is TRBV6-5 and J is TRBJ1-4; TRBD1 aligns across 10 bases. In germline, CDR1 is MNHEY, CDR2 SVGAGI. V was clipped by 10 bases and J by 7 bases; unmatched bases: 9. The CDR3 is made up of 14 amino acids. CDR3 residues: CATIVRTGGEKLFF. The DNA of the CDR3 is TGTGCCACTATCGTACGGACAGGGGGTGAAAAACTGTTTTTT.

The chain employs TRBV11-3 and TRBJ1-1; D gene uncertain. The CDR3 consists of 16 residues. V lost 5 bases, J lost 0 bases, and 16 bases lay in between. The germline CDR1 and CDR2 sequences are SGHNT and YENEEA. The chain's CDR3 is CASSPRVTYLNTEAFF. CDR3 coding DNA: TGTGCCAGCAGCCCGAGGGTCACATATCTGAACACTGAAGCTTTCTTT.

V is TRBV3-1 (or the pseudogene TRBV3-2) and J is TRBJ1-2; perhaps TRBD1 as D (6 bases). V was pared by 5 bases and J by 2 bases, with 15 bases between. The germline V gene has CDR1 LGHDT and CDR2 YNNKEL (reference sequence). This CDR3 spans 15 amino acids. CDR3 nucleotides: TGTGCCAGCAGCTCCCGCAAAACAGGGAACTATGGCTACACCTTC. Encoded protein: CASSSRKTGNYGYTF.

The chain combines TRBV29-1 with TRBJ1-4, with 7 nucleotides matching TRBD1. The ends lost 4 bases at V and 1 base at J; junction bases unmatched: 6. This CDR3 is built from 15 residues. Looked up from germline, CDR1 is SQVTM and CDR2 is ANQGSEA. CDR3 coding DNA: TGCAGCGTTGCCATCTCAGGGGGAACTAATGAAAAACTGTTTTTT. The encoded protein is CSVAISGGTNEKLFF.

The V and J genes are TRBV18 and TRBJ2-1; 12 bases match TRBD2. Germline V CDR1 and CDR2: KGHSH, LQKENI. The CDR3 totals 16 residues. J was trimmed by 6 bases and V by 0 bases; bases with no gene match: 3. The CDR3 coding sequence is TGTGCCAGCTCACCACCCCTAGCGGGGGGGCGCAATGAGCAGTTCTTC. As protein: CASSPPLAGGRNEQFF.

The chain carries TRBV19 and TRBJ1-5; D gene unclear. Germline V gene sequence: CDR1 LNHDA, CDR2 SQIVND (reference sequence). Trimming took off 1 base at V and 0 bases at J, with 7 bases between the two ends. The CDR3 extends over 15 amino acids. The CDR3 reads CASSIGRLSNQPQHF. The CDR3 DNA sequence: TGTGCCAGTAGTATAGGGAGGCTTAGCAATCAGCCCCAGCATTTT.

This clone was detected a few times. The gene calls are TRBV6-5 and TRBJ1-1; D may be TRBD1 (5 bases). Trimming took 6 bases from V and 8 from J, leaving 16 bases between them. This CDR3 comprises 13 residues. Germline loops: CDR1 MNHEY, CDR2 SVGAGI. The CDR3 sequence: CASSYLGDTEAFF. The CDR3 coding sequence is TGTGCCAGCAGCTATCTAGGGGATACCGAAGCTTTCTTT.

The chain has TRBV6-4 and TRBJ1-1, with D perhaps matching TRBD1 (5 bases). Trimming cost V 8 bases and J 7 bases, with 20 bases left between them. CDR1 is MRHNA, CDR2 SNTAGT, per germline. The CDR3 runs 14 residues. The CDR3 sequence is CASSPMVGANEAFF. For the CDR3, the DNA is TGTGCCAGCTCGCCTATGGTAGGGGCCAATGAAGCTTTCTTT.

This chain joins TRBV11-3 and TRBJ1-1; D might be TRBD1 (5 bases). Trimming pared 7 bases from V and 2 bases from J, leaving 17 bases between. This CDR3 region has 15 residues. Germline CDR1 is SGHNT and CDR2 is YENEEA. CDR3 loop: CASTSNGAPNTEAFF. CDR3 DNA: TGTGCCAGCACCTCGAATGGGGCCCCCAACACTGAAGCTTTCTTT.

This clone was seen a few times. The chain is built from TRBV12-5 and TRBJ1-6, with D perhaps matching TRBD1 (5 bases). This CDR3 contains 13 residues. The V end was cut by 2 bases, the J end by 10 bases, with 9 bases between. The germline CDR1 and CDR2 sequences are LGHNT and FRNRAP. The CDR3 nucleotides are TGTGCTAGTGGTTTGATGGGGCGCTCACCCCTCCACTTT. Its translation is CASGLMGRSPLHF.

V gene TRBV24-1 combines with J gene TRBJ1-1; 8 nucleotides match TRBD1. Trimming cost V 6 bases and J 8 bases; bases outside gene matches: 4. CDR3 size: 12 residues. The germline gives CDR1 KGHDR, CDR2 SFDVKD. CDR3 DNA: TGTGCCACCAGTACAGGGGGGACGGAAGCTTTCTTT. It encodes CATSTGGTEAFF.

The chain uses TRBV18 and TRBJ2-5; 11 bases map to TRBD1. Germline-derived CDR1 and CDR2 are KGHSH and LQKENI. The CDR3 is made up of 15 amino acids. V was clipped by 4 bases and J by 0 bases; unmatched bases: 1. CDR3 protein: CASSRDRGYQETQYF. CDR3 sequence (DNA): TGTGCCAGCTCACGGGACAGGGGGTACCAAGAGACCCAGTACTTC. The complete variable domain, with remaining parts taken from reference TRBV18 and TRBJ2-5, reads NAGVMQNPRHLVRRRGQEARLRCSPMKGHSHVYWYRQLPEEGLKFMVYLQKENIIDESGMPKERFSAEFPKEGPSILRIQQVVRGDSAAYFCASSRDRGYQETQYFGPGTRLLVL.

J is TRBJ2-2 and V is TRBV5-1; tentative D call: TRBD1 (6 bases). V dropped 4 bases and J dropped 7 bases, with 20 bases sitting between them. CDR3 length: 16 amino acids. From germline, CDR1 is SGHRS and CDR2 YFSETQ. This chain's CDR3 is CASSPNLQGQSGELFF. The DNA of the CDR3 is TGCGCCAGCAGCCCTAACCTCCAGGGGCAAAGCGGGGAGCTGTTTTTT.

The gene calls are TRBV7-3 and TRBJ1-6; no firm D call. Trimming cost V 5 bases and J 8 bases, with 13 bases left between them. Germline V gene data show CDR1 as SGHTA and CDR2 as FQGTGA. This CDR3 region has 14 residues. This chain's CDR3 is CASSRTGKDSPLHF. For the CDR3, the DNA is TGTGCCAGCAGCCGGACCGGGAAGGATTCACCCCTCCACTTT.